The sequence of this T cell receptor beta chain was determined in a study of identical twins. In germline, CDR1 is LNHNV, CDR2 YYDKDF (reference sequence). The CDR3 has 15 residues. The V segment lost 3 bases and the J segment 6 bases; nucleotides outside the gene matches: 8. TCRdb reprocessed the 5' RACE reads via MiXCR and lists one record per CDR3 protein. In the table there are under 300,000 distinct CDR3 sequences, 6.5% to 9.5% of which are singletons. This sample also appeared in a second study, on yellow fever vaccine responses in identical twins.

This sequence joins TRBV15 and TRBJ1-5; 7 nucleotides agree with TRBD1. Sample: CD8+ T cells sorted from blood. The clonotype comes from a woman younger than 35 in good health. CDR3 sequence reads: CATSSDRERGQPQHF. As DNA, the CDR3 is TGTGCCACCAGCAGTGACAGGGAACGGGGTCAGCCCCAGCATTTT.